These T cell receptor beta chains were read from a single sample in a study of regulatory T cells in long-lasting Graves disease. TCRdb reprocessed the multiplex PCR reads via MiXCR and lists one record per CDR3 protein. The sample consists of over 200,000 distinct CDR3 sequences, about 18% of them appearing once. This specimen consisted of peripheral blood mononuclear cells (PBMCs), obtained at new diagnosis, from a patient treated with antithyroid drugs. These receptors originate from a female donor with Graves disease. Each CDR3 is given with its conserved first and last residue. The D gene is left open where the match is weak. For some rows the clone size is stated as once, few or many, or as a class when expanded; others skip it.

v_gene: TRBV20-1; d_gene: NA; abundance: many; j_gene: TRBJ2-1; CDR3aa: CSAVKAGDYNEQFF; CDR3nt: TGCAGTGCTGTTAAGGCCGGGGACTACAATGAGCAGTTCTTC
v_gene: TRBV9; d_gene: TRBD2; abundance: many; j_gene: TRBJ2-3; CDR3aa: CASSVSGTSGADTQYF; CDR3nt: TGTGCCAGCAGCGTCTCCGGGACTAGCGGTGCAGATACGCAGTATTTT
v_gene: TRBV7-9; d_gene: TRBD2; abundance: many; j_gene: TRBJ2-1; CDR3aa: CATRAGGSSYNEQFF; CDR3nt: TGTGCCACCCGAGCCGGGGGGAGCTCCTACAATGAGCAGTTCTTC
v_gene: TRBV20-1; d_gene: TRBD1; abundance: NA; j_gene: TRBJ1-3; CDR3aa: CSARQGIGGNTIYF; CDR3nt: TGCAGTGCCCGACAGGGGATCGGAGGAAACACCATATATTTT
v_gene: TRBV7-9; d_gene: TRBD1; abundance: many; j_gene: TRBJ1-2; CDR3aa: CASSSRGGTGFAYGYTF; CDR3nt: TGTGCCAGCAGCTCCCGGGGGGGGACAGGATTTGCCTATGGCTACACCTTC
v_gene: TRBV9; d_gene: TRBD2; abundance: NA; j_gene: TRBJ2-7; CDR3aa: CASSVLSSGRAGYEQYF; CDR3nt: TGTGCCAGCAGCGTCCTATCTAGCGGGAGGGCCGGGTACGAGCAGTACTTC
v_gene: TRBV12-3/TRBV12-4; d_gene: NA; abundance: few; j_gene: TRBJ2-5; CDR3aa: CASRPVGQETQYF; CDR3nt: TGTGCCAGCAGACCAGTAGGCCAAGAGACCCAGTACTTC
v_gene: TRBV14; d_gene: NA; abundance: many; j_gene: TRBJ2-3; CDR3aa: CASSHRNRGTDTQYF; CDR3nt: TGTGCCAGCAGCCATCGAAACCGAGGCACAGATACGCAGTATTTT
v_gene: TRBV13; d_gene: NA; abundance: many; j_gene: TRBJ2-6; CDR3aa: CASSSRVPALSTMMSGANVLTF; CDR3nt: TGTGCCAGCAGTTCACGAGTTCCGGCGTTGAGTACCATGATGTCTGGGGCCAACGTCCTGACTTTC
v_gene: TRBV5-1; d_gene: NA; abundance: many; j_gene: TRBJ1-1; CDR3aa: CASSLVGIHEAFF; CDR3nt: TGCGCCAGCAGCTTGGTCGGCATACATGAAGCTTTCTTT
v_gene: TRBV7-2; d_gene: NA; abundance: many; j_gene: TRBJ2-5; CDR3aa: CASSLGFASGGETQYF; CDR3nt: TGTGCCAGCAGCTTAGGTTTCGCGTCAGGGGGGGAGACCCAGTACTTC
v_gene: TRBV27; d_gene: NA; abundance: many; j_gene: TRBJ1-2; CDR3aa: CASSPQAYTSYTF; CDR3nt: TGTGCCAGCAGTCCCCAGGCCTACACTAGCTACACCTTC
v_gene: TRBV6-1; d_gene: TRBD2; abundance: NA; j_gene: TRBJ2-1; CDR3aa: CASSVEGTSGRAGQKQFF; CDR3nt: TGTGCCAGCAGCGTAGAGGGGACTAGCGGGAGGGCCGGGCAAAAGCAGTTCTTC
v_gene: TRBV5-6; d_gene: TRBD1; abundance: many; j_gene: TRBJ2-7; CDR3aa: CASNRDRGRGSYEQYF; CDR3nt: TGTGCCAGCAACCGGGACAGGGGGCGCGGATCCTACGAGCAGTACTTC
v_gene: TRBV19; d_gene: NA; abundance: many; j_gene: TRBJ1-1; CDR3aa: CASTAVGATEAFF; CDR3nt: TGTGCCAGTACCGCGGTGGGGGCCACTGAAGCTTTCTTT
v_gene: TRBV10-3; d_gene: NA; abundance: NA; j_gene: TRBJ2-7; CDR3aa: CAIGSPNPSYEQYF; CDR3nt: TGTGCCATCGGTAGCCCGAACCCCTCCTACGAGCAGTACTTC
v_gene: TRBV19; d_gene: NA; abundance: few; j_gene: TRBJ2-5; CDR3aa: CASSSTLPQETQYF; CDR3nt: TGTGCCAGTAGTTCCACGTTACCCCAAGAGACCCAGTACTTC
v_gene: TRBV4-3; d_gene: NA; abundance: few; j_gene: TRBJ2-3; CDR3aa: CASSQDPWGLPDTQYF; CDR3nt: TGCGCCAGCAGCCAAGATCCATGGGGTCTCCCAGATACGCAGTATTTT
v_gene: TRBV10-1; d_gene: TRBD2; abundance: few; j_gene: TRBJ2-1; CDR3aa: CASRASGSDEQFF; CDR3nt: TGCGCCAGCAGAGCTAGCGGGAGCGATGAGCAGTTCTTC
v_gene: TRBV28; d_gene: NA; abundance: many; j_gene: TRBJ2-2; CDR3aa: CASSLSGRNTGELFF; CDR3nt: TGTGCCAGCAGCCTTAGCGGACGGAACACCGGGGAGCTGTTTTTT
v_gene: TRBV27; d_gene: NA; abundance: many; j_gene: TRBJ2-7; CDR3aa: CASSKGAYLKQYF; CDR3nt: TGTGCCAGCAGCAAAGGTGCGTATTTGAAGCAGTACTTC
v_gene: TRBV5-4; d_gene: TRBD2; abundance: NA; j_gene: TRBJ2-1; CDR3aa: CASRSLASGRGREQFF; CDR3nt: TGTGCCAGCCGAAGCTTGGCTAGCGGGAGAGGTCGTGAGCAGTTCTTC
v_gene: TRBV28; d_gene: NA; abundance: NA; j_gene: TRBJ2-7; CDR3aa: CASSLWRSLEQYF; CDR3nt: TGTGCCAGCAGTTTATGGCGGAGTCTCGAGCAGTACTTC
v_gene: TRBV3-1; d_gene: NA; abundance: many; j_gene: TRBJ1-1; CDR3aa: CASSQDPGATEAFF; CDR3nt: TGTGCCAGCAGCCAAGACCCGGGGGCGACTGAAGCTTTCTTT
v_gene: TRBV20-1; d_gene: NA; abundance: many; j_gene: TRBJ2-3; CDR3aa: CSASLGRSTDTQYF; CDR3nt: TGCAGTGCTAGTTTAGGTCGTAGCACAGATACGCAGTATTTT
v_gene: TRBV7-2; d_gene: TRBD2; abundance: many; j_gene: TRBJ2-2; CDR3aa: CASSLDGTSGIGTGELFF; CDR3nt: TGTGCCAGCAGCTTAGATGGGACTAGCGGGATTGGGACCGGGGAGCTGTTTTTT
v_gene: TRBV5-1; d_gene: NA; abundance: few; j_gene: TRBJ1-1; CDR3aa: CASTQGSVDAEAFF; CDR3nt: TGCGCCAGCACCCAGGGGTCGGTGGACGCTGAAGCTTTCTTT
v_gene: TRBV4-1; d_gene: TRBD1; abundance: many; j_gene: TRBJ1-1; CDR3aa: CASSRTGRSTEAFF; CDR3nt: TGCGCCAGCAGCCGGACAGGGCGGAGCACTGAAGCTTTCTTT
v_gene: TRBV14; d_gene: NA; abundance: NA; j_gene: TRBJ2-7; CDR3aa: CASSQELAMEQYF; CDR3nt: TGTGCCAGCAGCCAAGAATTGGCTATGGAGCAGTACTTC
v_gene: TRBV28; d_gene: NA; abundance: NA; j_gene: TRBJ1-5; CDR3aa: CASSLTGSVNQPQHF; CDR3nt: TGTGCCAGCAGTTTAACAGGTTCGGTCAATCAGCCCCAGCATTTT
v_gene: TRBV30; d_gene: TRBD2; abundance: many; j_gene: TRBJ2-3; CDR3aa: CAWRGLAGGDTQYF; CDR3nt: TGTGCCTGGAGGGGACTAGCGGGCGGAGATACGCAGTATTTT
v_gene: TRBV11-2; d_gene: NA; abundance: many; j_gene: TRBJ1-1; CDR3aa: CASSLEAAAEAFF; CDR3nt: TGTGCCAGCAGCTTAGAGGCAGCAGCGGAAGCTTTCTTT
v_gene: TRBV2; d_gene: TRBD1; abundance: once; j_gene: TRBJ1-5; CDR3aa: CASMEGASNQPQHF; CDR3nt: TGTGCCAGCATGGAGGGGGCGAGCAATCAGCCCCAGCATTTT
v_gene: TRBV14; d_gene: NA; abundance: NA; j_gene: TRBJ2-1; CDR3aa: CASSQTIGEQFF; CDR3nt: TGTGCCAGCAGCCAAACCATTGGTGAGCAGTTCTTC
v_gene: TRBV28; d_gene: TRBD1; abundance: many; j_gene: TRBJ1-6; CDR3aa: CASMQGGSPLHF; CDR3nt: TGTGCCAGCATGCAGGGGGGCTCACCCCTCCACTTT
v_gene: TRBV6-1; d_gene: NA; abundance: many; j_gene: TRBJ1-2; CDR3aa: CASSPPGLGYTF; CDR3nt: TGTGCCAGCAGCCCGCCCGGTCTGGGCTACACCTTC
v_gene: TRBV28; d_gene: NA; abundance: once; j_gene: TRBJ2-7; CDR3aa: CASNPSPDGEQYF; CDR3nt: TGTGCCAGCAACCCCTCCCCCGATGGAGAGCAGTACTTC
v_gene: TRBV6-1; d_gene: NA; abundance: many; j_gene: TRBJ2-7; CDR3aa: CASMRLARTYEQYF; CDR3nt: TGTGCCAGCATGCGGCTAGCGAGAACCTACGAGCAGTACTTC
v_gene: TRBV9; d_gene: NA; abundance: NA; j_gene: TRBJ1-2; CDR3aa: CASSASRHGKANYGYTF; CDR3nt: TGTGCCAGCAGCGCGTCCCGTCATGGGAAGGCCAACTATGGCTACACCTTC
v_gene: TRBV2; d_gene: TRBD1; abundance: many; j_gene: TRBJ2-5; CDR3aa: CASSYDRGREETQYF; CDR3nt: TGTGCCAGCAGCTACGACAGGGGGCGGGAAGAGACCCAGTACTTC
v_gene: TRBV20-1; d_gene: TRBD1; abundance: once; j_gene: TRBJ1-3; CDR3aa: CSAEETGGARNTIYF; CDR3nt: TGCAGTGCTGAAGAGACAGGGGGCGCGAGAAACACCATATATTTT
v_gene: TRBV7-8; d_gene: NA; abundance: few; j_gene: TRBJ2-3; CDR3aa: CASSLVQGRSRSSTDTQYF; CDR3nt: TGTGCCAGCAGCTTAGTCCAGGGAAGGTCCCGTTCTAGCACAGATACGCAGTATTTT
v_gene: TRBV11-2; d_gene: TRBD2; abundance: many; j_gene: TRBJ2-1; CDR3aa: CASSLDPAGGDEQFF; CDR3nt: TGTGCCAGCAGCTTAGATCCAGCGGGAGGTGATGAGCAGTTCTTC
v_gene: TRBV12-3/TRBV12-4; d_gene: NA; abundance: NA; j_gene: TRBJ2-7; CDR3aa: CASSLALGGVGEQYF; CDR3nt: TGTGCCAGCAGTTTAGCTCTTGGCGGGGTGGGCGAGCAGTACTTC
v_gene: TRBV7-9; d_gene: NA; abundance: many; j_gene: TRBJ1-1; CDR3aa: CASRLGGDTEAFF; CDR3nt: TGTGCCAGCAGATTAGGAGGCGACACTGAAGCTTTCTTT
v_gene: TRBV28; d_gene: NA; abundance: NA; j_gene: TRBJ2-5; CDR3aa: CASGRPNRGETQYF; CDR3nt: TGTGCCAGCGGGAGGCCTAATAGGGGGGAGACCCAGTACTTC
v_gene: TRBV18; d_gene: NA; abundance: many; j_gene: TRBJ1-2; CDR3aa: CASSPPAGVGYTF; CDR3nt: TGTGCCAGCTCACCCCCCGCAGGGGTTGGCTACACCTTC
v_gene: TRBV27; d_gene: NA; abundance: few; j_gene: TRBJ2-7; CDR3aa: CASSRLSRAYEQYF; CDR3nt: TGTGCCAGCAGTCGTCTTTCCAGGGCTTACGAGCAGTACTTC
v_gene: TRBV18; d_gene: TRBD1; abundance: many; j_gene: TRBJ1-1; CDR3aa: CASSLQGGASEAFF; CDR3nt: TGTGCCAGCTCATTACAGGGGGGGGCCTCTGAAGCTTTCTTT
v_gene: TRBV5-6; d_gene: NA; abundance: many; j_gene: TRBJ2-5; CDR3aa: CASSRPGETQYF; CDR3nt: TGTGCCAGCAGCCGCCCCGGGGAGACCCAGTACTTC
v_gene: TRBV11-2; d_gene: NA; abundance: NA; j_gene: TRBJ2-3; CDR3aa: CASSFPGSSTDTQYF; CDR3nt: TGTGCCAGCAGCTTCCCAGGGTCTAGCACAGATACGCAGTATTTT
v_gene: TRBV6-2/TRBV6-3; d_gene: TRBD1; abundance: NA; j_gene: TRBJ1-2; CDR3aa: CASTNFGTGPYGYTF; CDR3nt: TGTGCCAGTACGAATTTCGGGACAGGGCCCTATGGCTACACCTTC
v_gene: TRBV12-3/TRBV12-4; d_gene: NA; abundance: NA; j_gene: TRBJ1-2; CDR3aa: CASSLMAGAAYGYTF; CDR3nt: TGTGCCAGCAGTTTAATGGCAGGGGCCGCCTATGGCTACACCTTC
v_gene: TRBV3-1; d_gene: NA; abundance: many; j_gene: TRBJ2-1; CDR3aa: CASSPFPRHLASYNEQFF; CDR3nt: TGTGCCAGCAGCCCCTTCCCCCGCCACCTAGCTTCCTACAATGAGCAGTTCTTC
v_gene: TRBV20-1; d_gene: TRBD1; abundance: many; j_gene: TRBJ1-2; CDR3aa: CSARRDRGDYGYTF; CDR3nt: TGCAGTGCTAGACGAGACAGGGGAGACTATGGCTACACCTTC
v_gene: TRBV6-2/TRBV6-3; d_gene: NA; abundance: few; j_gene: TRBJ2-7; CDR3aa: CASSAFYEQYF; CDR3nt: TGTGCCAGCAGTGCGTTCTACGAGCAGTACTTC
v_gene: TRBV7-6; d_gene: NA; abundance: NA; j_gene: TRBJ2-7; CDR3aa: CASSPDLGSYEQYF; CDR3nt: TGTGCCAGCAGCCCAGACCTTGGCTCCTACGAGCAGTACTTC
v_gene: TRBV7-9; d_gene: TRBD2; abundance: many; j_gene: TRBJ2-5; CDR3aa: CASSSPIGAGGLQETQYF; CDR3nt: TGTGCCAGCAGCTCTCCAATAGGGGCGGGAGGACTACAAGAGACCCAGTACTTC